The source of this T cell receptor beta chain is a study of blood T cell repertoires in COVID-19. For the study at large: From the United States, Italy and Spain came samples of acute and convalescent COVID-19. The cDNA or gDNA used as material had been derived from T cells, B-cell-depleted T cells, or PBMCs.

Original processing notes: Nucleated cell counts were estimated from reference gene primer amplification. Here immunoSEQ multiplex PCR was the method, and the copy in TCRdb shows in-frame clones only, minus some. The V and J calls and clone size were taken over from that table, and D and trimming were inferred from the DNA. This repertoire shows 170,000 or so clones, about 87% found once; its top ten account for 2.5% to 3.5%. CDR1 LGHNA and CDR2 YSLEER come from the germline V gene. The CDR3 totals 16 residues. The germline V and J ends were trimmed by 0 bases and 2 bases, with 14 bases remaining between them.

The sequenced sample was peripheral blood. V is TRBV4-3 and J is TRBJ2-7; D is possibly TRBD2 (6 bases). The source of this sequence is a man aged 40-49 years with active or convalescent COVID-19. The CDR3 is CASSQDSGTRPYEQYF. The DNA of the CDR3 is TGCGCCAGCAGCCAAGATTCGGGGACTCGACCCTACGAGCAGTACTTC.